What follows is one T cell receptor beta chain and its context. The data belong to a study of blood T cell repertoires in COVID-19. About the research overall: COVID-19 samples collected from the United States, Italy and Spain covered acute and convalescent phases. The analysed material was cDNA or gDNA that came from T cells, B-cell-depleted T cells, or PBMCs.

In the authors' methods: Amplified reference gene primers provided the basis for estimating nucleated cell counts. Assay: immunoSEQ multiplex PCR; the TCRdb copy retains only in-frame clones and omits some. D and trimming were read from the DNA, whereas the V and J calls and clone size are those reported in that table. The sample consists of approximately 150,000 clones, over 75% of them appearing once. The V gene's germline CDR1 is SGHVS and CDR2 FQNEAQ. The CDR3 sequence is 14 residues long. V shed 5 bases and J shed 7 bases, with 14 bases lying between them. The sequence was obtained from a woman aged 55-69 years with active COVID-19. The sample taken for sequencing was peripheral blood. The V gene is TRBV7-8, the J gene TRBJ1-4; D call uncertain. The CDR3, as DNA: TGTGCCAGCAGCATCAACATCTTGGCTGAAAAACTGTTTTTT. Translation: CASSINILAEKLFF.